This entry features one T cell receptor beta chain sequence. Its antigen is unidentified. Germline CDR1 reads MNHEY; CDR2 reads SMNVEV (reference sequence). Trimming stripped 0 bases from V and 2 bases from J, with 12 bases between. This CDR3 has 16 amino acids. The sample comes from a study of cytomegalovirus exposure and HLA in healthy donors. Study conclusions and caveats: First-cohort TCR clusters were later found to tend to co-occur in the 120 or so validation repertoires. The study labeled 150 or so TCR beta chains cytomegalovirus-associated.

The protocol was immunoSEQ multiplex PCR, while the TCRdb copy is restricted to in-frame clones and leaves out a portion. The sample records some 86,000 clones, roughly 93% being singletons. The clonotype comes from a woman aged 25-40 years in good health and CMV-seronegative. The chain combines TRBV27 with TRBJ2-3; TRBD1 might be the D (5 bases). Sequencing was carried out using PBMCs. The CDR3 DNA sequence: TGTGCCAGCAGTTTATCGTCGACAGTAGTCACAGATACGCAGTATTTT. It encodes CASSLSSTVVTDTQYF.